This is a list of T cell receptor beta chains from one sample in a study of blood T cell repertoires in COVID-19. TCRdb keeps only in-frame clones here, not all; method: immunoSEQ multiplex PCR. This repertoire shows about 360,000 clones, around 82% found once; its top ten account for just under 3%. Sequencing input: peripheral blood. The receptors come from a man in his thirties or forties with active or convalescent COVID-19. The CDR3 runs from the conserved cysteine through the conserved F or W.

v_gene,j_gene,len,CDR3aa
TRBV7-9,TRBJ2-7,16,CASFEGSPGVGYEQYF
TRBV5-1,TRBJ1-5,16,CASSPGAGGRNQPQHF
TRBV30,TRBJ2-5,17,CAWSVTGTTIGQETQYF
TRBV24-1,TRBJ1-6,13,CATRNRGVSPLHF
TRBV7-3,TRBJ1-1,14,CASSIRGGDTEAFF
TRBV29-1,TRBJ1-1,10,CSVTTGEAFF
TRBV4-2,TRBJ2-5,16,CASSQSSGLAEETQYF
TRBV7-2,TRBJ1-5,15,CASSLAPGVEQPQHF
TRBV6-6,TRBJ1-1,14,CASSYSTGTSEAFF
TRBV3-1/TRBV3-2,TRBJ1-2,15,CASSPRTGLNYGYTF